This entry describes one TCR beta chain. The target antigen is unknown. This record belongs to a study of identical twins. Study outcomes and limitations: Invariant cells of the MAIT and iNKT types might have partly distorted the zero-insertion analyses. Abundant cord blood beta clonotypes carried fewer insertions; memory repertoires showed none.

TCRdb re-analysed the 5' RACE reads in MiXCR, keeping a single row per CDR3 protein. The data show roughly 720,000 distinct CDR3 sequences, 15% to 20% seen once. V shed 0 bases and J 5 bases; nucleotides not matched to a gene: 14. There are 18 residues in the CDR3. The germline CDR1 and CDR2 sequences are LGHNA and YNFKEQ. The data also belong to a second study, concerning T cells expressing NK-cell markers. That investigation notes: Beta-chain profiling covered CD3+CD56+NKG2C+, CD3+CD56+NKG2C- and CD3+CD56-NKG2C+ sorted subsets. Uncertainty persisted over the HCMV specificity of expanded NKG2C+ T cell clones.

The source of this sequence is a woman between 18 and 29 years old in good health. The V call is TRBV4-2, the J call TRBJ2-3; 7 bases match TRBD2. Sequences were obtained from PBMCs. The CDR3 DNA reads as TGTGCCAGCAGCCAAGATTGGGAGGGCCCCTTCCCCCTAGATACGCAGTATTTT. It translates to CASSQDWEGPFPLDTQYF.